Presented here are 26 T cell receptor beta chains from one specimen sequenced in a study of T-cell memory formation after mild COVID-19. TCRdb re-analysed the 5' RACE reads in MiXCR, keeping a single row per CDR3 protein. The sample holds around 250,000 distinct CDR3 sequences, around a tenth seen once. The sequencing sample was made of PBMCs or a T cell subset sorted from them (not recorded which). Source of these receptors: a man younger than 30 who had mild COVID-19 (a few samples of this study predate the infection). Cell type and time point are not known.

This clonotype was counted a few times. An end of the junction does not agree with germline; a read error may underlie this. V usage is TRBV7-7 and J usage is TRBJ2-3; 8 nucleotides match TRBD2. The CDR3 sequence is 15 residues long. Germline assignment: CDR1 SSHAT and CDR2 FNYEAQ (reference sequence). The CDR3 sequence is CASSPLAGRGDTQYF. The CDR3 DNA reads TGTGCTAGCAGCCCCCTAGCGGGCCGAGGGGATACGCAGTATTTT.

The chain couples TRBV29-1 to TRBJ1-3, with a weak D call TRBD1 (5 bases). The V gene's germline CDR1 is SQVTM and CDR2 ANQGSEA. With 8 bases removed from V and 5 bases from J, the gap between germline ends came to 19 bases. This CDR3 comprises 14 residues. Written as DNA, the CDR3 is TGCAGCCCCACGGGGACCGAGGGAAGAAACACCATATATTTT. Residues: CSPTGTEGRNTIYF. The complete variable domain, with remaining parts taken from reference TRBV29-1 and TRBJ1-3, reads SAVISQKPSRDICQRGTSLTIQCQVDSQVTMMFWYRQQPGQSLTLIATANQGSEATYESGFVIDKFPISRPNLTFSTLTVSNMSPEDSSIYLCSPTGTEGRNTIYFGEGSWLTVV.

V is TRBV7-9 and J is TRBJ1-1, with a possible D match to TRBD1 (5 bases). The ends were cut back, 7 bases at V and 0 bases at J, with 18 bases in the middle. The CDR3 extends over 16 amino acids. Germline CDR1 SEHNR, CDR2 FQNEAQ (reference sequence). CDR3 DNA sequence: TGTGCCAGCACCCGAGGAAGGGGCGACATGAACACTGAAGCTTTCTTT. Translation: CASTRGRGDMNTEAFF. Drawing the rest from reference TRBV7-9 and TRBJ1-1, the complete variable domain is DTGVSQNPRHKITKRGQNVTFRCDPISEHNRLYWYRQTLGQGPEFLTYFQNEAQLEKSRLLSDRFSAERPKGSFSTLEIQRTEQGDSAMYLCASTRGRGDMNTEAFFGQGTRLTVV.

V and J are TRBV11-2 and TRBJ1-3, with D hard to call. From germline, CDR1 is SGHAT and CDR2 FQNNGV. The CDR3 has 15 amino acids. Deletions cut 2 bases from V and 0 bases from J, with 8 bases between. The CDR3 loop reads CASSLYEISGNTIYF. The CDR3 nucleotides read TGTGCCAGCAGCTTATACGAAATCTCTGGAAACACCATATATTTT.

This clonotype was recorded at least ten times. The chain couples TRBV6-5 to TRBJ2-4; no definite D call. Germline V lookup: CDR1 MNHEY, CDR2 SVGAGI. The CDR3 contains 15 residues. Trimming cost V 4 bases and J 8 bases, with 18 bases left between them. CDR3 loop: CASSSRRALWDIQYF. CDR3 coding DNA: TGTGCCAGCAGTTCGAGAAGGGCCCTGTGGGACATTCAGTACTTC.

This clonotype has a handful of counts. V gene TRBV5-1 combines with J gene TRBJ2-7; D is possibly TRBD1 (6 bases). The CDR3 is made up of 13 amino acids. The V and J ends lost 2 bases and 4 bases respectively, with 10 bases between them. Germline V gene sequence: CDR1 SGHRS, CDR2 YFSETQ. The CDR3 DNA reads TGCGCCAGCAGCTTACAGGACAGTTACGAGCAGTACTTC. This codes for CASSLQDSYEQYF.

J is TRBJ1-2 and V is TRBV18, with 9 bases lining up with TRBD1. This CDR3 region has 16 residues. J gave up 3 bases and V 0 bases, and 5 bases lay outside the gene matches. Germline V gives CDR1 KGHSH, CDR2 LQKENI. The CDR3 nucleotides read TGTGCCAGCTCACCACCAACACGGGACAGGGACTATGGCTACACCTTC. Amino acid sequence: CASSPPTRDRDYGYTF.

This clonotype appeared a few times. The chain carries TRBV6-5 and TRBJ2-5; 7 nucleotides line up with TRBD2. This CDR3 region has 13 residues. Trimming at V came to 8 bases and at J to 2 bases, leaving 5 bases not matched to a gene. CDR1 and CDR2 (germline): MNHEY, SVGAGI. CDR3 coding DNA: TGTGCCAGCCGGCGGGGGTTACAAGAGACCCAGTACTTC. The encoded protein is CASRRGLQETQYF.

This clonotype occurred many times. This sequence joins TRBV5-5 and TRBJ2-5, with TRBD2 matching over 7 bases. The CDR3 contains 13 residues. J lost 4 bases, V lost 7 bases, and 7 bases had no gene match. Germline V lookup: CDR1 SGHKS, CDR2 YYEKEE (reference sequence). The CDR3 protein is CASLPGGSETQYF. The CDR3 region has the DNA TGTGCCAGCCTTCCCGGGGGGTCAGAGACCCAGTACTTC.

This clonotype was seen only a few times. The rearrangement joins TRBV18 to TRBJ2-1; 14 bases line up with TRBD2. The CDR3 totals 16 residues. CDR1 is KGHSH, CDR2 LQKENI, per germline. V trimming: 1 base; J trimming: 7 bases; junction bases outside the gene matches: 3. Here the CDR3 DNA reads TGTGCCAGCTCACCACGACTAGCGGGGGGGAAGAATGAGCAGTTCTTC. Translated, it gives CASSPRLAGGKNEQFF.

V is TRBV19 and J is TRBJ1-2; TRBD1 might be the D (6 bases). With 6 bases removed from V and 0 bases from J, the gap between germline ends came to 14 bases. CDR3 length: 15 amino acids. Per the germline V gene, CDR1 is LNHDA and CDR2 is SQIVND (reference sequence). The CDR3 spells CASSPQGRTNYGYTF. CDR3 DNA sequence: TGTGCCAGTAGCCCTCAGGGGAGGACTAACTATGGCTACACCTTC.

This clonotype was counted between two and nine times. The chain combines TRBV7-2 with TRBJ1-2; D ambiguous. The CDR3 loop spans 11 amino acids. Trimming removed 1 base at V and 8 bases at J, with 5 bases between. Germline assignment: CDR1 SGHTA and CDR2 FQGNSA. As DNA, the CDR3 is TGTGCCAGCAGCTTAGAACCCGGCTACACCTTC. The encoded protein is CASSLEPGYTF.

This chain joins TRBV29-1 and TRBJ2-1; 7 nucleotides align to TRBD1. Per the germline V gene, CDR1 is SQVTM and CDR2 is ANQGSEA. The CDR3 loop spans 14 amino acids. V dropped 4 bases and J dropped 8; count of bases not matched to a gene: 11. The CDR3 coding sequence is TGCAGCGTTGCCTCGACAGGGAATTTGGATGAGCAGTTCTTC. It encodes CSVASTGNLDEQFF.

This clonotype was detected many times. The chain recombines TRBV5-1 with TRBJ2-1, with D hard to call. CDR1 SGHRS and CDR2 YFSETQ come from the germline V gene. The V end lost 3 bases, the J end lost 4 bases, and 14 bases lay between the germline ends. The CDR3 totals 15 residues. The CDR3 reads CASSSGPSGYNEQFF. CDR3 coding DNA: TGCGCCAGCAGCTCGGGCCCGAGTGGGTACAATGAGCAGTTCTTC.

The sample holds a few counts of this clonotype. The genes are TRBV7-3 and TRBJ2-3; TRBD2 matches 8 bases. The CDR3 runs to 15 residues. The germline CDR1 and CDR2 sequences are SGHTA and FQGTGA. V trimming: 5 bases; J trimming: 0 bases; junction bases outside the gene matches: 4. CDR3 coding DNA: TGTGCCAGCAGCCCTAGCGGGTCGAGCACAGATACGCAGTATTTT. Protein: CASSPSGSSTDTQYF.

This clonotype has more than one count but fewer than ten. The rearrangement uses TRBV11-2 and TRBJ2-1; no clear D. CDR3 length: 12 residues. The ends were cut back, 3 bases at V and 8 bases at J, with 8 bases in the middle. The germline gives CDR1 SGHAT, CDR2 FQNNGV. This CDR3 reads CASSFGSYEQFF. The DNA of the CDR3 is TGTGCCAGCAGCTTCGGCAGCTATGAGCAGTTCTTC. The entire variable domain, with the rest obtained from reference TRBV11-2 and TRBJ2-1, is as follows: EAGVAQSPRYKIIEKRQSVAFWCNPISGHATLYWYQQILGQGPKLLIQFQNNGVVDDSQLPKDRFSAERLKGVDSTLKIQPAKLEDSAVYLCASSFGSYEQFFGPGTRLTVL.

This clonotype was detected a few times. The CDR3 DNA follows: TGTGCCAGCAGTAGGACATCCAATCAGAACACTGAAGCTTTCTTT. It is translated as CASSRTSNQNTEAFF. The gene calls are TRBV6-2 or TRBV6-3 and TRBJ1-1, with TRBD1 as a possible D gene (5 bases). V lost 5 bases and J lost 1, with 14 bases in between. This CDR3 has 15 amino acids. Germline V gives CDR1 MNHEY, CDR2 SVGEGT.

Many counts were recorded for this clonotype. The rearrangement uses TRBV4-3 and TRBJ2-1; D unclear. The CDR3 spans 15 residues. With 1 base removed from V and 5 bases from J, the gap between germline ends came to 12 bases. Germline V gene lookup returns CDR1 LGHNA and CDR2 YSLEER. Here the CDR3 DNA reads TGCGCCAGCAGCCAAGGCCCAGGTTCGGACAATGAGCAGTTCTTC. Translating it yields CASSQGPGSDNEQFF.

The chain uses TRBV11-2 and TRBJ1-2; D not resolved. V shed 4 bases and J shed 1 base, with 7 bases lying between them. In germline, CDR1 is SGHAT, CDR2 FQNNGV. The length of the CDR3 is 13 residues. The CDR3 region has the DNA TGTGCCAGCAGCTCTCCCCTTAACTATGGCTACACCTTC. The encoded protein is CASSSPLNYGYTF. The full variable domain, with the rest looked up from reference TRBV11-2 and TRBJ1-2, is EAGVAQSPRYKIIEKRQSVAFWCNPISGHATLYWYQQILGQGPKLLIQFQNNGVVDDSQLPKDRFSAERLKGVDSTLKIQPAKLEDSAVYLCASSSPLNYGYTFGSGTRLTVV.

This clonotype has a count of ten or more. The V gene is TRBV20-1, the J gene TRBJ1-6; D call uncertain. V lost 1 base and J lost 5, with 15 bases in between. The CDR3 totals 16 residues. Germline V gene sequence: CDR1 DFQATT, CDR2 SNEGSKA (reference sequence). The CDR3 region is CSARVRVHPNNSPLHF. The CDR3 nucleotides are TGCAGTGCTAGAGTAAGAGTACATCCAAATAATTCACCCCTCCACTTT.

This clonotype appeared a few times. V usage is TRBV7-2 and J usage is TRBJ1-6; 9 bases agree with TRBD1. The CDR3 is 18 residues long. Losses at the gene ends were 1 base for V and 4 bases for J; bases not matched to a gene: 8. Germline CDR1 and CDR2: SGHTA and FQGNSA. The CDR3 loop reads CASSLDRDRDPYNSPLHF. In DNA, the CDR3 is TGTGCCAGCAGCTTAGACCGGGACAGGGACCCTTATAATTCACCCCTCCACTTT.

CDR3 region: CSAATGQHSGANVLTF. The CDR3 bases are TGCAGTGCCGCGACGGGACAACACTCTGGGGCCAACGTCCTGACTTTC. The chain employs TRBV20-1 and TRBJ2-6; perhaps TRBD1 as D (6 bases). V was trimmed by 6 bases and J by 0 bases, leaving 15 bases between them. CDR3 size: 16 residues. The germline CDR1 and CDR2 sequences are DFQATT and SNEGSKA (reference sequence).

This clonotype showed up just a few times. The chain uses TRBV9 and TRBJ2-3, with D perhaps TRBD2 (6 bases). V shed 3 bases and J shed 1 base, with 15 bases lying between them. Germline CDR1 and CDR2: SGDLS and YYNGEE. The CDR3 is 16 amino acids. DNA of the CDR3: TGTGCCAGCAGCGAGTTGGGACTTTCCGGCACAGATACGCAGTATTTT. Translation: CASSELGLSGTDTQYF.

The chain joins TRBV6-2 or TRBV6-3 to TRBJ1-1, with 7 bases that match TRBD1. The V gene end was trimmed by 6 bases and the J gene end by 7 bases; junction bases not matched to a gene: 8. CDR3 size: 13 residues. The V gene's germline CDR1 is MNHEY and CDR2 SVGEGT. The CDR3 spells CASRQGTLNEAFF. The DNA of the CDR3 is TGTGCCAGCAGACAGGGGACACTCAATGAAGCTTTCTTT.

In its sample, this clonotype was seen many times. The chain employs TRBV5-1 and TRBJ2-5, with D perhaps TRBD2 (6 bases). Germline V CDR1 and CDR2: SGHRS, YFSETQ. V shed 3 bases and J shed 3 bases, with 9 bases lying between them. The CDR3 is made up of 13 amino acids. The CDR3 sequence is CASSSTGEETQYF. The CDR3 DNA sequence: TGCGCCAGCAGCTCGACGGGAGAAGAGACCCAGTACTTC.

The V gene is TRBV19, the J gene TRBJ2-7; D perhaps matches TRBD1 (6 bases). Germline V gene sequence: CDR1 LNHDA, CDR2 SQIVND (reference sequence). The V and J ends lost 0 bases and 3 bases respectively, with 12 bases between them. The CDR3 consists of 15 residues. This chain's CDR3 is CASSIDTGKVYEQYF. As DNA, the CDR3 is TGTGCCAGTAGTATAGATACAGGGAAAGTCTACGAGCAGTACTTC. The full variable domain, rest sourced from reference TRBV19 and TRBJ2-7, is DGGITQSPKYLFRKEGQNVTLSCEQNLNHDAMYWYRQDPGQGLRLIYYSQIVNDFQKGDIAEGYSVSREKKESFPLTVTSAQKNPTAFYLCASSIDTGKVYEQYFGPGTRLTVT.